What follows is one TCR beta chain and its context. The antigen remains unidentified. The V gene end was trimmed by 5 bases and the J gene end by 1 base; junction bases not matched to a gene: 3. Looked up from germline, CDR1 is SEHNR and CDR2 is FQNEAQ (reference sequence). This CDR3 spans 15 amino acids. The data belong to a study of T cell responses to AZD1222 COVID-19 vaccine. Study-wide points: Dominant at 160-218 and 743-854, vaccine-associated CD4 TCRs also spanned spike.

Clones were read by immunoSEQ multiplex PCR, and TCRdb kept only the in-frame ones, dropping some. The sample carries around 150,000 clones, under 95% recorded once. The analysis combined second doses at about 4 or about 12 weeks. The sequenced sample was peripheral blood, obtained 28 days after the second AZD1222 dose. V usage is TRBV7-9 and J usage is TRBJ2-2; 8 nucleotides line up with TRBD1. The receptor was derived from an adult who received the AZD1222 COVID-19 vaccine. Here the CDR3 DNA reads TGTGCCAGCAGCCCCGGACAGGGGAACACCGGGGAGCTGTTTTTT. This encodes CASSPGQGNTGELFF. Full variable domain (outside the CDR3, taken from reference TRBV7-9 and TRBJ2-2): DTGVSQNPRHKITKRGQNVTFRCDPISEHNRLYWYRQTLGQGPEFLTYFQNEAQLEKSRLLSDRFSAERPKGSFSTLEIQRTEQGDSAMYLCASSPGQGNTGELFFGEGSRLTVL.